This T cell receptor (beta chain) was found in a study of blood T cell repertoires in COVID-19 (dated by TCRdb to 2018 to 2020). A note on the overall study: Samples from collaborators originated in the United States, Italy and Spain and spanned both the acute and convalescent phases of COVID-19. The prospective study material was composed of cDNA or gDNA derived from T cells, B-cell-depleted T cells, or PBMCs. Deeply sampled blood TCRbeta repertoires from subjects exposed to, actively infected with, or recovered from COVID-19 were included in the dataset. A freely available public database, intended as a resource for researchers studying the immune response to SARS-CoV-2, is where the repertoires were released. The samples were drawn from two sources: the first 160 participants of the ongoing ImmuneRACE study, and over 1,000 subjects contributed by 6 global collaborators. A de-identified subject ID, COVID-19 status, age in years and sex were almost always included in the sample metadata. Where available, HLA class I and class II types were obtained from metadata supplied by the sample provider rather than from assay-based typing. The full study reports these points: How much clinical and demographic metadata was included differed by source and by participant, and the metadata was provided uncurated.

TCRbeta CDR3 regions were amplified from genomic DNA by means of the immunoSEQ Assay, a bias-controlled multiplex PCR. As for the authors' bioinformatics: Within the assay, amplification of reference gene primers was used to estimate how many nucleated cells each sample contained. Sequence reads were collapsed and filtered to measure the absolute abundance of every unique TCRbeta CDR3 rearrangement. For each sample, productive Simpson clonality was calculated by taking the square root of Simpson's diversity index across productive rearrangements. TCRdb limited this immuneACCESS table to in-frame rearrangements with V and J called. A share of clones is missing; checked studies link under half to unresolved V genes, and the rest is unexplained. V and J calls and clone size are copied from that table; D and trimming were computed from the DNA. The sample table holds 150,000 to 180,000 clones, of which approximately 91% were seen once. 2% to 3% of the sample rests with the top ten.

Looking up the germline V gene (reference sequence) yields CDR1 SGHKS and CDR2 YYEKEE. Its CDR3 holds 15 amino acids, cysteine through phenylalanine. This entry keeps only the CDR3 DNA: 45 bases, framed from base 1. Clipping removes 1 base from V and 4 bases from J, with 7 as the unmatched junction base count. Points on this clone: No cognate antigen has been identified for it. Per-base qualities were not stored, and no clone one base away is much larger.

Collaborating institutions collected whole blood in K2EDTA tubes following their own protocols. For TCRbeta analysis, collaborators shipped samples in one of three forms: frozen whole blood, isolated PBMCs, or DNA extracted from either of those sample types. Recombination connected TRBV5-5 to TRBJ1-2, and 7 bases in between align with TRBD1. The source is a woman in her 70s with acute or convalescent COVID-19. What was sequenced was peripheral blood. The CDR3: CASSLKTDRVYGYTF. The sequenced DNA: TGTGCCAGCAGCTTGAAAACCGACAGGGTCTATGGCTACACCTTC.